Below, 24 T cell receptor beta chains from the same sample are listed, as sequenced in a study of cytomegalovirus exposure and HLA in healthy donors. Using immunoSEQ multiplex PCR, the repertoire was profiled, and TCRdb retains in-frame clones only, with some absent. Here the sample spans roughly 220,000 clones, 80% to 95% being singletons. Sequencing used PBMCs. The receptor set was obtained from a woman in her late teens or twenties in good health and CMV-seronegative.

CDR3 DNA sequence: TGTGCCAGCAGTTTCCAGGGGACAGGCCGATATAGCAATCAGCCCCAGCATTTT. Its translation: CASSFQGTGRYSNQPQHF. V gene TRBV27 combines with J gene TRBJ1-5; 8 nucleotides agree with TRBD1. Looked up from germline, CDR1 is MNHEY and CDR2 is SMNVEV (reference sequence). J lost 0 bases, V lost 3 bases, and 10 bases had no gene match. The CDR3 loop spans 18 amino acids.

The chain employs TRBV5-1 and TRBJ1-5, with TRBD1 matching over 9 bases. Germline V gene lookup returns CDR1 SGHRS and CDR2 YFSETQ. CDR3 size: 14 residues. Losses at the gene ends were 3 bases for V and 4 bases for J; bases not matched to a gene: 2. The CDR3 DNA sequence: TGCGCCAGCAGCTGGACAGGGGATAATCAGCCCCAGCATTTT. Residues: CASSWTGDNQPQHF.

This clone has just one count. The V call is TRBV9, the J call TRBJ2-7; 8 bases agree with TRBD1. The ends lost 0 bases at V and 3 bases at J; junction bases unmatched: 2. The germline gives CDR1 SGDLS, CDR2 YYNGEE. This CDR3 has 14 amino acids. The CDR3 loop is CASSVEGTGYEQYF. Here the CDR3 DNA reads TGTGCCAGCAGCGTAGAAGGGACAGGCTACGAGCAGTACTTC.

The V call is TRBV30, the J call TRBJ1-2, with D perhaps TRBD1 (5 bases). The V gene's germline CDR1 is GTSNPN and CDR2 SVGIG (reference sequence). The CDR3 is 14 residues long. The V and J ends lost 1 base and 4 bases respectively, with 13 bases between them. The CDR3 loop is CAWSEFGGAYGYTF. CDR3 bases: TGTGCCTGGAGTGAGTTCGGGGGTGCCTATGGCTACACCTTC.

The chain links TRBV6-1 to TRBJ1-2; unclear D gene. This CDR3 is built from 14 residues. V dropped 2 bases and J dropped 5 bases, with 12 bases sitting between them. CDR1 and CDR2 (germline): MNHNS, SASEGT. CDR3 in amino acids: CASSELALPYGYTF. In DNA form, the CDR3 reads TGTGCCAGCAGTGAACTAGCGTTACCTTATGGCTACACCTTC.

V is TRBV5-4 and J is TRBJ2-7; 9 bases are shared with TRBD2. The CDR3 runs 14 residues. V lost 1 base to trimming and J lost 9 bases; unmatched junction nucleotides: 8. CDR1 is SGHNT, CDR2 YYREEE, per germline (reference sequence). CDR3: CASSLLSGSAGQYF. The CDR3 nucleotides read TGTGCCAGCAGCTTGCTTAGCGGGAGTGCGGGGCAGTACTTC.

The chain couples TRBV14 to TRBJ2-4; a possible D gene is TRBD2 (5 bases). The germline V gene encodes CDR1 SGHDN and CDR2 FVKESK. Trimming left V 4 bases short and J 9 bases short, with 16 bases between. The CDR3 consists of 14 residues. The CDR3 DNA follows: TGTGCCAGCAGCCCCCGGGAAGGTCTCGGCATTCAGTACTTC. Translation: CASSPREGLGIQYF.

The chain carries TRBV7-3 and TRBJ1-1; 9 bases line up with TRBD1. The germline CDR1 and CDR2 sequences are SGHTA and FQGTGA. CDR3 length: 15 amino acids. Trimming cost V 6 bases and J 1 base; bases outside gene matches: 6. The CDR3 coding sequence is TGTGCCAGCAGTTCAGTGGGACAGGGGAACACTGAAGCTTTCTTT. Translated: CASSSVGQGNTEAFF.

The CDR3 protein is CASSVSPGGSQEYGYTF. CDR3 coding DNA: TGTGCCAGCAGCGTGAGCCCTGGGGGCTCACAGGAGTATGGCTACACCTTC. J is TRBJ1-2 and V is TRBV9; D perhaps matches TRBD1 (6 bases). The CDR3 is 17 residues long. Looked up from germline, CDR1 is SGDLS and CDR2 is YYNGEE. The V end was cut by 2 bases, the J end by 5 bases, with 22 bases between.

The J gene is TRBJ1-2, the V gene TRBV7-9; D possibly corresponds to TRBD1 (6 bases). Germline V gene lookup returns CDR1 SEHNR and CDR2 FQNEAQ (reference sequence). The CDR3 consists of 13 residues. The DNA of the CDR3 is TGTGCTATAAACGAGGGGGGGATAGATGGCTACACCTTC. Amino acid sequence: CAINEGGIDGYTF.

J is TRBJ1-4 and V is TRBV7-2, with D possibly matching TRBD1 (5 bases). CDR1 is SGHTA, CDR2 FQGNSA, per germline. Trimming removed 5 bases at V and 12 bases at J, with 10 bases between. The CDR3 loop spans 11 amino acids. The CDR3 DNA reads as TGTGCCAGCAGCCCGTCACAGGAACTGTTTTTT. This codes for CASSPSQELFF.

The chain uses TRBV14 and TRBJ2-7; 8 bases agree with TRBD2. Germline CDR1 reads SGHDN; CDR2 reads FVKESK. Trimming removed 4 bases from V and 0 bases from J; junction bases left unmatched: 5. This CDR3 is built from 15 residues. Here the CDR3 reads CASSRGLAHSYEQYF. As DNA, the CDR3 is TGTGCCAGCAGCCGCGGACTAGCCCACTCCTACGAGCAGTACTTC.

The V call is TRBV5-6, the J call TRBJ1-4; 7 nucleotides agree with TRBD1. The ends lost 3 bases at V and 0 bases at J; junction bases unmatched: 5. The CDR3 runs to 16 residues. Germline CDR1 is SGHDT and CDR2 is YYEEEE. The CDR3 here is CASSSTGDATNEKLFF. CDR3 nucleotide sequence: TGTGCCAGCAGCTCCACAGGGGATGCAACTAATGAAAAACTGTTTTTT.

About this clone itself: At one end, the junction sequence differs from germline, possibly due to a read error. The chain recombines TRBV6-1 with TRBJ1-2, with D possibly being TRBD1 (6 bases). CDR3 length: 13 amino acids. Germline loops: CDR1 MNHNS, CDR2 SASEGT. The CDR3 loop is CASTEDRNYGYTF. The CDR3 DNA follows: TGTGCCAGCACTGAAGACAGGAACTATGGCTACACCTTC.

The chain links TRBV7-2 to TRBJ2-7, with 7 bases that match TRBD1. The germline CDR1 and CDR2 sequences are SGHTA and FQGNSA. The junction had 10 bases not matched to a gene; V was cut back by 1 base and J by 4 bases. This CDR3 contains 16 residues. The CDR3 DNA is TGTGCCAGCAGCTTAGGTCGCCAGACAGGGTGGTACGAGCAGTACTTC. It specifies CASSLGRQTGWYEQYF.

This clone has a handful of counts. The rearrangement links TRBV2 to TRBJ1-2, with D possibly being TRBD1 (5 bases). Germline CDR1 is SNHLY and CDR2 is FYNNEI. The CDR3 has 13 amino acids. Trimming shortened V by 0 bases and J by 7 bases, and 9 bases separated the two germline ends. CDR3 coding DNA: TGTGCCAGCAGTGAAGCAGGCAGGGCTGGCTACACCTTC. Encoded protein: CASSEAGRAGYTF.

The CDR3 loop reads CASSLGGQGFYGYTF. CDR3 in DNA: TGTGCCAGCAGCTTAGGGGGACAGGGTTTCTATGGCTACACCTTC. The V and J genes are TRBV7-2 and TRBJ1-2; TRBD1 matches 9 bases. The CDR3 is 15 amino acids. Germline trimming cut 1 base from V and 4 bases from J; bases unmatched to any gene: 4. Germline loops: CDR1 SGHTA, CDR2 FQGNSA. Full variable domain (rest looked up from reference TRBV7-2 and TRBJ1-2): GAGVSQSPSNKVTEKGKDVELRCDPISGHTALYWYRQSLGQGLEFLIYFQGNSAPDKSGLPSDRFSAERTGGSVSTLTIQRTQQEDSAVYLCASSLGGQGFYGYTFGSGTRLTVV.

The chain couples TRBV5-6 to TRBJ1-2; possibly TRBD1 for D (5 bases). Trimming removed 2 bases from V and 7 bases from J, with 12 bases in between. Germline V CDR1 and CDR2: SGHDT, YYEEEE. This CDR3 spans 13 amino acids. The CDR3 sequence is CASSFSGGGGYTF. DNA of the CDR3: TGTGCCAGCAGCTTCTCCGGGGGAGGTGGCTACACCTTC. The full variable domain, with the rest looked up from reference TRBV5-6 and TRBJ1-2, is DAGVTQSPTHLIKTRGQQVTLRCSPKSGHDTVSWYQQALGQGPQFIFQYYEEEERQRGNFPDRFSGHQFPNYSSELNVNALLLGDSALYLCASSFSGGGGYTFGSGTRLTVV.

CDR3 protein: CASTRTGGTGTEAFF. DNA for the CDR3: TGTGCCAGCACCAGGACAGGGGGGACCGGCACTGAAGCTTTCTTT. The chain couples TRBV2 to TRBJ1-1; the match to TRBD1 covers 10 bases. CDR1 is SNHLY, CDR2 FYNNEI, per germline. Losses at the gene ends were 7 bases for V and 4 bases for J; bases not matched to a gene: 9. This CDR3 region has 15 residues.

The chain recombines TRBV7-6 with TRBJ1-1, with 10 bases fitting TRBD1. CDR3 length: 20 amino acids. The ends lost 1 base at V and 0 bases at J; junction bases unmatched: 14. Germline loops: CDR1 SGHVS, CDR2 FNYEAQ. CDR3 bases: TGTGCCAGCAGCTTAGACGGGTCGACAGGGGGCCGGCACATGAACACTGAAGCTTTCTTT. This gives the protein CASSLDGSTGGRHMNTEAFF.

The genes are TRBV9 and TRBJ2-2, with 7 bases aligning to TRBD2. V lost 7 bases, J lost 0 bases, and 12 bases stayed unmatched. The CDR3 loop spans 17 amino acids. CDR1 is SGDLS, CDR2 YYNGEE, per germline. The CDR3 nucleotides read TGTGCCAGCGCCCGTAGTGGCGGGAGTTCGAACACCGGGGAGCTGTTTTTT. Protein sequence: CASARSGGSSNTGELFF.

V usage is TRBV29-1 and J usage is TRBJ2-7; D is possibly TRBD1 (6 bases). The germline V gene has CDR1 SQVTM and CDR2 ANQGSEA. Between the trimmed V and J ends, which lost 6 bases and 1 base, there was a span of 22 bases. This CDR3 comprises 16 residues. The CDR3 nucleotides are TGCAGCGTCACCAACTTACAGGGTAGAGGGTCCTACGAGCAGTACTTC. Amino acids: CSVTNLQGRGSYEQYF.

This chain links TRBV28 with TRBJ2-2; 15 bases map to TRBD2. Trimming at V came to 5 bases and at J to 0 bases, leaving 7 bases not matched to a gene. This CDR3 is built from 19 residues. Germline assignment: CDR1 MDHEN and CDR2 SYDVKM. CDR3 residues: CASSLPGLAGGPNTGELFF. The DNA for the CDR3 is TGTGCCAGCAGTCTGCCGGGACTAGCGGGAGGCCCGAACACCGGGGAGCTGTTTTTT.

V usage is TRBV27 and J usage is TRBJ2-3, with D possibly being TRBD2 (5 bases). Germline V gene sequence: CDR1 MNHEY, CDR2 SMNVEV (reference sequence). V lost 6 bases to trimming and J lost 8 bases, with 6 bases between them. This CDR3 has 10 residues. The CDR3 nucleotides are TGTGCCAGCAGGGGGAGTACGCAGTATTTT. Translated: CASRGSTQYF.